Shown below are 14 T cell receptor beta chains from a single sample sequenced in a study of radiation and T cells in renal cell carcinoma. The table came from immunoSEQ multiplex PCR; TCRdb's copy has only in-frame clones and leaves some out. The sample has about 61,000 clones; 65% to 80% are singletons. Time point in this sample: baseline pretreatment blood. The treatment was: 15 Gy SBRT to primary tumor, nephrectomy 4 weeks later. This sample comprised blood, obtained from a patient whose treatment included radiotherapy and nephrectomy. The receptors come from a man aged 55-75 years with renal cell carcinoma.

The V call is TRBV6-5, the J call TRBJ2-7; tentatively, D is TRBD1 (6 bases). CDR1 MNHEY and CDR2 SVGAGI come from the germline V gene. The CDR3 runs to 15 residues. The V end lost 6 bases, the J end lost 0 bases, and 15 bases lay between the germline ends. CDR3 bases: TGTGCCAGCAGCGACTGGGGACAAAGCTCCTACGAGCAGTACTTC. It translates to CASSDWGQSSYEQYF.

The rearrangement joins TRBV6-1 to TRBJ1-1; D is undetermined. Germline lookup yields CDR1 MNHNS and CDR2 SASEGT. This CDR3 has 14 residues. V lost 4 bases and J 1 base, leaving 10 bases between the germline ends. CDR3 in DNA: TGTGCCAGCAGTGCCCCTGGCGGGAACACTGAAGCTTTCTTT. As protein: CASSAPGGNTEAFF.

The table lists this clone with a few counts. This chain connects TRBV4-1 to TRBJ1-5; TRBD1 aligns across 11 bases. Germline CDR1 is MGHRA and CDR2 is YSYEKL. This CDR3 contains 19 residues. V was clipped by 0 bases and J by 1 base; unmatched bases: 8. CDR3 loop: CASSQDRDRGIWSNQPQHF. For the CDR3, the DNA is TGCGCCAGCAGCCAAGATAGGGACAGGGGGATCTGGAGCAATCAGCCCCAGCATTTT.

The chain combines TRBV7-6 with TRBJ1-2, with D uncertain. The CDR3 runs to 15 residues. Deletions cut 4 bases from V and 3 bases from J, with 15 bases between. CDR1 is SGHVS and CDR2 is FNYEAQ in the germline V gene. As DNA, the CDR3 is TGTGCCAGCAGCTCATTCCCTAGAGTACACTATGGCTACACCTTC. Its translation is CASSSFPRVHYGYTF. Based on the CDR3 plus reference TRBV7-6 and TRBJ1-2, the full variable domain is GAGVSQSPRYKVTKRGQDVALRCDPISGHVSLYWYRQALGQGPEFLTYFNYEAQQDKSGLPNDRFSAERPEGSISTLTIQRTEQRDSAMYRCASSSFPRVHYGYTFGSGTRLTVV.

The chain links TRBV28 to TRBJ2-1; D not certain. Germline assignment: CDR1 MDHEN and CDR2 SYDVKM. V was clipped by 3 bases and J by 11 bases, with 14 bases between them. This CDR3 has 13 residues. The CDR3 nucleotides are TGTGCCAGCAGTTTCGAGGACCGACTGCAGCAGTTCTTC. Encoded protein: CASSFEDRLQQFF. The full variable domain, completed using reference TRBV28 and TRBJ2-1, is DVKVTQSSRYLVKRTGEKVFLECVQDMDHENMFWYRQDPGLGLRLIYFSYDVKMKEKGDIPEGYSVSREKKERFSLILESASTNQTSMYLCASSFEDRLQQFFGPGTRLTVL.

The genes are TRBV18 and TRBJ1-5, with D possibly being TRBD1 (5 bases). The CDR3 has 19 residues. Looked up from germline, CDR1 is KGHSH and CDR2 is LQKENI. V shed 1 base and J shed 5 bases, with 24 bases lying between them. The CDR3 region is CASSPRGTRHQNFYQPQHF. Here the CDR3 DNA reads TGTGCCAGCTCACCACGGGGGACCCGACACCAGAATTTTTATCAGCCCCAGCATTTT.

The rearrangement links TRBV18 to TRBJ1-1, with TRBD1 identical over 9 bases. The ends lost 3 bases at V and 11 bases at J; junction bases unmatched: 13. The germline gives CDR1 KGHSH, CDR2 LQKENI. The CDR3 sequence is 15 residues long. CDR3 sequence: CASSPYLGTGMLAFF. CDR3 nucleotides: TGTGCCAGCTCACCGTACCTAGGGACAGGGATGTTGGCTTTCTTT. The whole variable domain, remainder taken from reference TRBV18 and TRBJ1-1, is NAGVMQNPRHLVRRRGQEARLRCSPMKGHSHVYWYRQLPEEGLKFMVYLQKENIIDESGMPKERFSAEFPKEGPSILRIQQVVRGDSAAYFCASSPYLGTGMLAFFGQGTRLTVV.

The rearrangement joins TRBV2 to TRBJ2-7; weak D call: TRBD2 (6 bases). With 4 bases removed from V and 6 bases from J, the gap between germline ends came to 25 bases. The CDR3 contains 17 residues. The germline CDR1 and CDR2 sequences are SNHLY and FYNNEI. CDR3 sequence: CASSAPAGPVTEGEQYF. The CDR3 DNA reads TGTGCCAGCAGTGCCCCGGCGGGGCCGGTAACGGAGGGCGAGCAGTACTTC.

This clone was detected a few times. This chain links TRBV11-2 with TRBJ1-1, with 8 bases aligning to TRBD1. The CDR3 is made up of 12 amino acids. J gave up 11 bases and V 3 bases, and 5 bases lay outside the gene matches. Per the germline V gene, CDR1 is SGHAT and CDR2 is FQNNGV. The CDR3 nucleotides read TGTGCCAGCAGCTTCGACAGGGGTGAGGCTTTCTTT. It specifies CASSFDRGEAFF.

This clone was picked up one time. The chain uses TRBV11-2 and TRBJ2-2, with a possible D match to TRBD2 (6 bases). CDR3 size: 17 residues. From germline, CDR1 is SGHAT and CDR2 FQNNGV. V was pared by 1 base and J by 3 bases, with 15 bases between. CDR3 bases: TGTGCCAGCAGCTTAGCGCCTAGCGCAGAGGACACCGGGGAGCTGTTTTTT. This codes for CASSLAPSAEDTGELFF.

The rearrangement uses TRBV10-3 and TRBJ2-1; 14 bases fit TRBD2. Trimming at V came to 3 bases and at J to 5 bases, leaving 3 bases not matched to a gene. CDR1 ENHRY and CDR2 SYGVKD come from the germline V gene. This CDR3 has 16 residues. CDR3 nucleotides: TGTGCCATCAGTGATGGGACTAGCGGGAGAAACAATGAGCAGTTCTTC. This translates into CAISDGTSGRNNEQFF.

V and J are TRBV10-3 and TRBJ2-3; the match to TRBD2 covers 8 bases. This CDR3 is 13 amino acids long. The trim removed 11 bases at V and 5 bases at J, leaving 9 bases unmatched. Germline V gene sequence: CDR1 ENHRY, CDR2 SYGVKD. CDR3 sequence reads: CAAGAGGGDTQYF. In DNA, the CDR3 is TGTGCCGCCGGGGCGGGGGGCGGAGATACGCAGTATTTT.

This clone showed up just a few times. The chain employs TRBV19 and TRBJ1-5; D perhaps matches TRBD1 (5 bases). Trimming cost V 8 bases and J 1 base, with 12 bases left between them. CDR1 is LNHDA, CDR2 SQIVND, per germline (reference sequence). The CDR3 is 14 residues long. In DNA form, the CDR3 reads TGTGCCAGTTCAGGGAAGAGAAGCAATCAGCCCCAGCATTTT. Translating it yields CASSGKRSNQPQHF.

The chain joins TRBV27 to TRBJ2-1; D gene unclear. The CDR3 runs 13 residues. Trimming removed 4 bases from V and 0 bases from J, with 4 bases in between. The germline V gene has CDR1 MNHEY and CDR2 SMNVEV (reference sequence). The CDR3 loop is CASSSSSYNEQFF. The CDR3 nucleotides read TGTGCCAGCAGTTCGAGCTCCTACAATGAGCAGTTCTTC.